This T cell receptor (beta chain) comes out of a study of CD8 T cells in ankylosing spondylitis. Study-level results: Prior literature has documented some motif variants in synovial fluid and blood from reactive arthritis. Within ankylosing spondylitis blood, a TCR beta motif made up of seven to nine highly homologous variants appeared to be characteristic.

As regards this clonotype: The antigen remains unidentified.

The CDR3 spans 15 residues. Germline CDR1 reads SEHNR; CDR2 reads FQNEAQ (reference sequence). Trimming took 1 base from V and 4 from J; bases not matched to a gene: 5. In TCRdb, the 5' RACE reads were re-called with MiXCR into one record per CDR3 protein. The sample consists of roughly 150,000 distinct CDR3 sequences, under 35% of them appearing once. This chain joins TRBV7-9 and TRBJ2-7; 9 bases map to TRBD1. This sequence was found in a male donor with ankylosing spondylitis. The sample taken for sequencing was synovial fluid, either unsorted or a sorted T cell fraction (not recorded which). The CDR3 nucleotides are TGTGCCAGCAGCTTAGGTGGGACAGGGAGGTACGAGCAGTACTTC. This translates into CASSLGGTGRYEQYF.